This note documents a single T cell receptor beta chain sequence. The antigen remains unidentified. Here immunoSEQ multiplex PCR was the method, and the copy in TCRdb shows in-frame clones only, minus some. The table records a few hundred thousand clones, roughly 90% of them present only once. Treatment given: approximately 18 received Ad26.COV2.S at low or high dose, single or two shots; about 5 received placebo; per-sample allocation not given. Samples analyzed were those drawn on day 63 after the first vaccine or placebo injection. The sample belongs to a study of Ad26.COV2.S vaccination and SARS-CoV-2 variants. Whole-study context: Intramuscularly, Ad26.COV2.S was given either once or twice, 56 days apart. General observations from the study: There was reportedly substantial breadth in spike-specific CD8+ and CD4+ T cell responses after vaccination.

The CDR3 totals 13 residues. Trimming removed 4 bases from V and 1 base from J, with 5 bases in between. Here the sequenced sample was peripheral blood, taken in a trial of Ad26.COV2.S vaccine versus placebo. The chain employs TRBV12-3 or TRBV12-4 and TRBJ2-1; D not resolved. This receptor was obtained from a person aged 18 to 65 who received the Ad26.COV2.S COVID-19 vaccine or a placebo. The CDR3 loop is CASSSRSYNEQFF. CDR3 DNA sequence: TGTGCCAGCAGTTCCAGGTCCTACAATGAGCAGTTCTTC.